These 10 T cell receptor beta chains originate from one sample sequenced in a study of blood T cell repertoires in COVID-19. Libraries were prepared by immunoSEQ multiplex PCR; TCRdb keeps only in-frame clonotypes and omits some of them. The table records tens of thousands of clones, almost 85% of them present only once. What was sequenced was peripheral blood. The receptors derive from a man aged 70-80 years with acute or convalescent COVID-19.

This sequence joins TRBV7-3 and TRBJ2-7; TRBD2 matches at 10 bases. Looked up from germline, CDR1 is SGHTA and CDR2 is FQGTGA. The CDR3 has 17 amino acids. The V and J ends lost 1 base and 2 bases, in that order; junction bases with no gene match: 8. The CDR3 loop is CASSLSASGSVPYEQYF. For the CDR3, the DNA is TGTGCCAGCAGCTTAAGCGCTAGCGGGAGCGTCCCCTACGAGCAGTACTTC.

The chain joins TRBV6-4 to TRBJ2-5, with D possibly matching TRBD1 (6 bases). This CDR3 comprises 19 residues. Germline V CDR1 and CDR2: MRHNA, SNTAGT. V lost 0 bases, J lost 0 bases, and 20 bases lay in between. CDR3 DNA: TGTGCCAGCAGTGACTCCGGGTTGGCCCTTAACAGGGACCAAGAGACCCAGTACTTC. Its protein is CASSDSGLALNRDQETQYF.

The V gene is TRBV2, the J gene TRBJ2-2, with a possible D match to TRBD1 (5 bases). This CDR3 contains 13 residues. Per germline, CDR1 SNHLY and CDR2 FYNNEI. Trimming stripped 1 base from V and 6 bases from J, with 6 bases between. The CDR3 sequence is CASSEVRAGELFF. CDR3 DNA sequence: TGTGCCAGCAGTGAAGTCAGGGCCGGGGAGCTGTTTTTT.

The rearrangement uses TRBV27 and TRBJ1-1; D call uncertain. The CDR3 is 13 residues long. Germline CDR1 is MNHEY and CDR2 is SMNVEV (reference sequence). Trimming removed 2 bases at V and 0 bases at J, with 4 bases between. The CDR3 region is CASSLLVNTEAFF. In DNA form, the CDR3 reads TGTGCCAGCAGTTTACTAGTGAACACTGAAGCTTTCTTT.

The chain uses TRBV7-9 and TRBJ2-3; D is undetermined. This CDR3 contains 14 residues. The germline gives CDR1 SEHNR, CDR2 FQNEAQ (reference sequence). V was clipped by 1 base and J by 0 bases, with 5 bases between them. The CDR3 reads CASSLDSSTDTQYF. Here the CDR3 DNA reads TGTGCCAGCAGCTTAGACAGTAGCACAGATACGCAGTATTTT.

DNA for the CDR3: TGTGCCAGCAGCTTAGTGTCGGCGGGGCTCACAGATACGCAGTATTTT. It is translated as CASSLVSAGLTDTQYF. This chain connects TRBV7-6 to TRBJ2-3, with D possibly being TRBD2 (6 bases). V was cut by 1 base and J by 2 bases, with 13 bases left in between. The CDR3 is made up of 16 amino acids. Germline CDR1 and CDR2: SGHVS and FNYEAQ. Supplemented by reference TRBV7-6 and TRBJ2-3, the full variable domain reads GAGVSQSPRYKVTKRGQDVALRCDPISGHVSLYWYRQALGQGPEFLTYFNYEAQQDKSGLPNDRFSAERPEGSISTLTIQRTEQRDSAMYRCASSLVSAGLTDTQYFGPGTRLTVL.

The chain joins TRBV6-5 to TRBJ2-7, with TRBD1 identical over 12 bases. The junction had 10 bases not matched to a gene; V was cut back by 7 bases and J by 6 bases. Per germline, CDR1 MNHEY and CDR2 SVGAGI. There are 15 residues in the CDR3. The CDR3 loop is CASTARGQGAGEQYF. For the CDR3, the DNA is TGTGCCAGCACGGCCCGGGGACAGGGGGCAGGCGAGCAGTACTTC.

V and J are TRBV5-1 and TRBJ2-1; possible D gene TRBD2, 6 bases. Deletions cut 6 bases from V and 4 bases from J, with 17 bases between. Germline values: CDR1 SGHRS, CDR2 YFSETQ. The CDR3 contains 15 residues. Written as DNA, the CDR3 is TGCGCCAGCACCCTACAGGCGGGAACATACAATGAGCAGTTCTTC. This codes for CASTLQAGTYNEQFF.

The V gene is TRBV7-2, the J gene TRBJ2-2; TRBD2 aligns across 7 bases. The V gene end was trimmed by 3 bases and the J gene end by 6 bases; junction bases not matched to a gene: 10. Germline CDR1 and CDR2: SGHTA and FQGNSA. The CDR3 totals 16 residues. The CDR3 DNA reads TGTGCCAGCAGCTTCATAGGGAGGGTTGGGGCCGGGGAGCTGTTTTTT. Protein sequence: CASSFIGRVGAGELFF.

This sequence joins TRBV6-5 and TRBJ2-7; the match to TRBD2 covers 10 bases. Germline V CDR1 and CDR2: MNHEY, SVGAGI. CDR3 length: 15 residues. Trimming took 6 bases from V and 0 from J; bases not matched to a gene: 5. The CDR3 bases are TGTGCCAGCAGCTCGAGCGGGAGGGTCTCCTACGAGCAGTACTTC. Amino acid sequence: CASSSSGRVSYEQYF.